This T cell receptor beta chain was obtained from a study of type 1 regulatory T cells. The length of the CDR3 is 12 residues. CDR1 and CDR2 (germline): MNHEY, SVGAGI. Trimming removed 6 bases at V and 3 bases at J, with 9 bases between. TCRdb processed the reads anew with MiXCR; each CDR3 protein has one entry. This sample yields approximately 42,000 distinct CDR3 sequences, of which 12% are seen a single time; just over 8% belongs to the top ten. This clonotype has at least ten counts. Its antigen is currently unknown. The chain recombines TRBV6-5 with TRBJ2-7, with D perhaps TRBD1 (6 bases). The sequence derives from a human donor in good health. The sample taken for sequencing was cultured non-Tr1 T cells, either the whole culture or a sorted T cell fraction (not recorded which). The CDR3 here is CASRRDNYEQYF. In DNA, the CDR3 is TGTGCCAGCAGACGGGACAACTACGAGCAGTACTTC.